This note documents a single T cell receptor beta chain sequence. The assay was immunoSEQ multiplex PCR, and TCRdb's table has in-frame clones only and misses some. Of 1.5 million to 2.5 million clones in the sample, about 94% were seen once. This record comes from a study of shared clonotypes between healthy human individuals. The CDR3 runs to 17 residues. Per the germline V gene, CDR1 is SGHVS and CDR2 is FNYEAQ. V lost 5 bases and J lost 6; bases outside the gene matches: 8. CD8 cells regarded as naive lacked CD45RO, were positively chosen for CCR7, and omitted terminally differentiated effector memory CD45RA+ cells.

The rearrangement links TRBV7-6 to TRBJ2-3; the match to TRBD2 covers 16 bases. The sample was naive CD8+ T cells sorted from blood. The source of this sequence is a man in his late teens or twenties in good health. The CDR3 is CASSPGLAGGLEDTQYF. The CDR3 coding sequence is TGTGCCAGCAGCCCGGGACTAGCGGGAGGGCTAGAGGATACGCAGTATTTT. The complete variable domain, with remaining parts taken from reference TRBV7-6 and TRBJ2-3, reads GAGVSQSPRYKVTKRGQDVALRCDPISGHVSLYWYRQALGQGPEFLTYFNYEAQQDKSGLPNDRFSAERPEGSISTLTIQRTEQRDSAMYRCASSPGLAGGLEDTQYFGPGTRLTVL.